This T cell receptor beta chain was profiled in a study of T cell changes during pregnancy in multiple sclerosis. Clones were sequenced by immunoSEQ multiplex PCR, and TCRdb holds only the in-frame ones, with some missing. Among some 45,000 clones listed, around 90% were seen once. The material sequenced was CD4+ T cells from peripheral blood mononuclear cells, taken after pregnancy. The sequence was collected from a female donor in good health, enrolled as a control in a pregnancy study.

The CDR3 is CASRFRAETQYF. CDR3 DNA sequence: TGCGCCAGCAGGTTCCGAGCGGAGACCCAGTACTTC. The chain couples TRBV5-1 to TRBJ2-5, with D uncertain. Germline loops: CDR1 SGHRS, CDR2 YFSETQ. The CDR3 runs to 12 residues. V was trimmed by 5 bases and J by 5 bases, leaving 10 bases between them.